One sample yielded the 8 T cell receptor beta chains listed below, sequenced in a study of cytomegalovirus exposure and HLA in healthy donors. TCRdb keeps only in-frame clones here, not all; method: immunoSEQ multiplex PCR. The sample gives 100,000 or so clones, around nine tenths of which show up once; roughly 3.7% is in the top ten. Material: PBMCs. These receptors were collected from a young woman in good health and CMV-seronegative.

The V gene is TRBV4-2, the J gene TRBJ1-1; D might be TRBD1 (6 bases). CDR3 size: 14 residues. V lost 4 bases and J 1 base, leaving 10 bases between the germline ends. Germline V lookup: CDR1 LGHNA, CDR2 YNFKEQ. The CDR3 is CASSPRGGNTEAFF. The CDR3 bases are TGTGCCAGCAGCCCCAGGGGTGGGAACACTGAAGCTTTCTTT.

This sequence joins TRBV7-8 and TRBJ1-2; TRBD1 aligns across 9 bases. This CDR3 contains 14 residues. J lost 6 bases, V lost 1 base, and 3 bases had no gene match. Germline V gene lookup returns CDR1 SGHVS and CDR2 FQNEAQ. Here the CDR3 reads CASSLGGTGNGYTF. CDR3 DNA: TGTGCCAGCAGCTTAGGAGGGACAGGGAATGGCTACACCTTC.

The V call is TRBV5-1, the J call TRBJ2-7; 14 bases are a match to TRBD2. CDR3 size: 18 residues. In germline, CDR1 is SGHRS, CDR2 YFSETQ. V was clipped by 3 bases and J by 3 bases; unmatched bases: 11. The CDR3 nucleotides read TGCGCCAGCAGCTCAGGACTAGCGGGGGGCTCGCTGATCTACGAGCAGTACTTC. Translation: CASSSGLAGGSLIYEQYF.

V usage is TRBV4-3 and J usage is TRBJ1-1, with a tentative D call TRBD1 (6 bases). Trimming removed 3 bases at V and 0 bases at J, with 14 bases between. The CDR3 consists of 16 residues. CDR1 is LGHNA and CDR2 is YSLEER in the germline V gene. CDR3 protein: CASSQGRDTLNTEAFF. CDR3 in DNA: TGCGCCAGCAGCCAGGGGAGGGACACTCTGAACACTGAAGCTTTCTTT.

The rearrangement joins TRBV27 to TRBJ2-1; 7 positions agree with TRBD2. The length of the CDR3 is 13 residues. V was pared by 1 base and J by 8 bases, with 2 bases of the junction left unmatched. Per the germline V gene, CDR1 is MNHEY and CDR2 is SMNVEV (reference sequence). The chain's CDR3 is CASSLLGRDEQFF. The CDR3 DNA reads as TGTGCCAGCAGTTTATTGGGGAGGGATGAGCAGTTCTTC.

This chain's CDR3 is CASSLWGLPGGNEQYF. The CDR3 nucleotides read TGTGCCAGCAGCTTGTGGGGGCTTCCGGGAGGGAACGAGCAGTACTTC. The rearrangement uses TRBV5-6 and TRBJ2-7; 8 bases map to TRBD2. Looked up from germline, CDR1 is SGHDT and CDR2 is YYEEEE. The CDR3 spans 16 residues. Unmatched junction bases numbered 11, after V lost 1 base and J lost 5 bases.

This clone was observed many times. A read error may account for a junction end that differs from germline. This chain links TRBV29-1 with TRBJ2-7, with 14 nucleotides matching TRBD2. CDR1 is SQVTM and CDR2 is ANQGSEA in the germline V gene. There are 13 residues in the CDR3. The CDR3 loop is CSVEGGLAGAPVF. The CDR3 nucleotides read TGCAGCGTTGAAGGGGGACTAGCGGGAGCCCCAGTCTTC.

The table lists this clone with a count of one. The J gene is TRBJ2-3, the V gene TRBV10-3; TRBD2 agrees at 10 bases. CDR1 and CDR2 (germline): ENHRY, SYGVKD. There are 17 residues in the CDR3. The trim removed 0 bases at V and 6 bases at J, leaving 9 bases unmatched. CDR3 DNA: TGTGCCATCAGTGAGTCGATCCCTAGCGGGAGACGGGATACGCAGTATTTT. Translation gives CAISESIPSGRRDTQYF.